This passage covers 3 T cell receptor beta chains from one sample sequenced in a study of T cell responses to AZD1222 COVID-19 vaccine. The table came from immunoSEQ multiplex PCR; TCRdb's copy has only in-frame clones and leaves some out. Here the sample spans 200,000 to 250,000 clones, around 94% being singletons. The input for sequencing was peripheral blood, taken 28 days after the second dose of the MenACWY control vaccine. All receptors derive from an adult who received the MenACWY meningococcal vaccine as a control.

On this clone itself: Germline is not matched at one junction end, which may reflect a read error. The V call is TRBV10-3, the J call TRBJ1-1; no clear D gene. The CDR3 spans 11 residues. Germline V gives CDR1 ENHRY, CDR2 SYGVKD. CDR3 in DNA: TGTGCCATCAGTCAGTCCACTGAAGCTTTCTTT. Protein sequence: CAISQSTEAFF.

CDR3 DNA sequence: TGTGCCAGCAGCCAATTATTCTACGAGCAGTACTTC. This encodes CASSQLFYEQYF. The chain joins TRBV14 to TRBJ2-7; unclear D gene. V shed 2 bases and J shed 3 bases, with 5 bases lying between them. CDR1 is SGHDN and CDR2 is FVKESK in the germline V gene. The CDR3 loop spans 12 amino acids.

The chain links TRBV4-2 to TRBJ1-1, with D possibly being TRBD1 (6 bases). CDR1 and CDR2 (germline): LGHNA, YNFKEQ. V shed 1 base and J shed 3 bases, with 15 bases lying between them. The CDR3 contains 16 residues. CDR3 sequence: CASSQVGGPGDTEAFF. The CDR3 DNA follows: TGTGCCAGCAGCCAAGTTGGGGGCCCAGGGGACACTGAAGCTTTCTTT.